These 2 T cell receptor beta chains were all obtained from the same sample, sequenced in a study of technical replicates of blood from several donors. TCRdb keeps only in-frame clones here, not all; method: immunoSEQ multiplex PCR. The data show 60,000 to 80,000 clones, with around 92% seen just once and 4% to 5% held by the top ten. The sample was PBMCs. The receptors originated from a human donor in good health. Some clones in this sample may be carry-over from other donors' samples.

The rearrangement joins TRBV4-2 to TRBJ2-7, with a possible D match to TRBD1 (6 bases). The CDR3 totals 16 residues. The V gene's germline CDR1 is LGHNA and CDR2 YNFKEQ. The V end was cut by 0 bases, the J end by 0 bases, with 12 bases between. The CDR3 spells CASSQEEQGSSYEQYF. The CDR3 nucleotides read TGTGCCAGCAGCCAAGAAGAGCAGGGGAGCTCCTACGAGCAGTACTTC.

The chain is built from TRBV4-3 and TRBJ1-1; tentatively, D is TRBD1 (5 bases). CDR1 and CDR2 (germline): LGHNA, YSLEER. The CDR3 runs 15 residues. The ends were cut back, 2 bases at V and 3 bases at J, with 13 bases in the middle. CDR3 DNA: TGCGCCAGCAGCCAAAGGCCCCGGGGGGACACTGAAGCTTTCTTT. This gives the protein CASSQRPRGDTEAFF.